This TCR beta chain comes out of a study of OX40 agonist ivuxolimab in advanced cancers. Study at large: The dose-escalation cohort was about 80% male, with a mean age of 60 years, ranging about 23 to 90.

Libraries were prepared by immunoSEQ multiplex PCR; TCRdb keeps only in-frame clonotypes and omits some of them. The sample shows around 80,000 clones, around 93% of them seen only once. A remark on this clone: Its antigen is undetermined.

There are 17 residues in the CDR3. Germline loops: CDR1 LNHDA, CDR2 SQIVND (reference sequence). V shed 3 bases and J shed 3 bases, with 20 bases lying between them. Whole-study findings and limits: Both blood CD4+ and CD8+ T cells showed clonal growth by week 6 at 0.1 to 3.0 mg/kg.

Systemic immunosuppression or autoimmune disease history was grounds to exclude patients. The source was CD4+ or CD8+ T cells sorted from blood, collected in a trial of the OX40 agonist ivuxolimab. This TCR was recovered from an adult with an advanced solid tumor such as melanoma, head and neck, liver or kidney cancer. J is TRBJ1-2 and V is TRBV19; tentative D call: TRBD1 (6 bases). As DNA, the CDR3 is TGTGCCAGTAGTATTCGGGGGGCGCTGGTGTTGGACTATGGCTACACCTTC. Its protein product is CASSIRGALVLDYGYTF.